The 16 T cell receptor beta chains below all came from one sample that was sequenced in a study of blood T cell repertoires in COVID-19 (TCRdb year 2020). Libraries were made using the immunoSEQ multiplex PCR assay. The table was pulled from immuneACCESS by TCRdb, which kept in-frame rearrangements only. Such tables lose some clones; where checked, under half of the loss comes from unresolved V genes, and the rest has no known cause. Present in this sample are about 300,000 clones, around 90% of which were seen just once. About 5.2% of the sample lies in the top ten. Material for sequencing was PBMCs or T cells enriched from blood (not recorded which). These receptors were collected from a man in his sixties who had recovered from COVID-19.

The chain has TRBV6-5 and TRBJ1-3, with 8 bases lining up with TRBD1. Germline V lookup: CDR1 MNHEY, CDR2 SVGAGI. The CDR3 length is 15 residues. The V segment lost 6 bases and the J segment 3 bases; nucleotides outside the gene matches: 7. The CDR3 DNA is TGTGCCAGCAGCCGGACAGGGACACTTGGAAACACCATATATTTT. Its translation: CASSRTGTLGNTIYF.

V is TRBV5-1 and J is TRBJ2-5; D may be TRBD1 (6 bases). V lost 4 bases to trimming and J lost 5 bases, with 18 bases between them. The CDR3 spans 15 residues. Germline V CDR1 and CDR2: SGHRS, YFSETQ. CDR3 DNA: TGCGCCAGCAGCCGCTCAGGGGCTACCGGGGAGACCCAGTACTTC. As protein: CASSRSGATGETQYF.

This chain joins TRBV4-1 and TRBJ2-3; TRBD2 agrees at 13 bases. J lost 0 bases, V lost 5 bases, and 8 bases had no gene match. Germline CDR1 reads MGHRA; CDR2 reads YSYEKL. The CDR3 is 18 residues long. CDR3: CASSSRGLAGVSTDTQYF. CDR3 bases: TGCGCCAGCAGCTCGAGAGGACTAGCGGGAGTGAGCACAGATACGCAGTATTTT.

The chain is built from TRBV2 and TRBJ2-7, with D possibly being TRBD1 (6 bases). The CDR3 is 14 residues long. Trimming stripped 7 bases from V and 6 bases from J, with 19 bases between. Germline CDR1 and CDR2: SNHLY and FYNNEI. CDR3 sequence reads: CASTTGTSKGEQYF. The DNA of the CDR3 is TGTGCCAGCACAACCGGGACATCCAAAGGCGAGCAGTACTTC.

The rearrangement links TRBV7-3 to TRBJ2-3; D may be TRBD1 (6 bases). The germline gives CDR1 SGHTA, CDR2 FQGTGA. The CDR3 runs to 13 residues. Trimming took 5 bases from V and 0 from J, leaving 6 bases between them. CDR3 amino acids: CASSRGSTDTQYF. In DNA form, the CDR3 reads TGTGCCAGCAGCAGGGGGAGCACAGATACGCAGTATTTT.

The J gene is TRBJ2-5, the V gene TRBV5-6, with D possibly matching TRBD2 (5 bases). V was pared by 2 bases and J by 5 bases, with 7 bases between. CDR1 and CDR2 from the germline V gene are SGHDT and YYEEEE. The CDR3 spans 12 residues. The CDR3 is CASSFSGETQYF. In nucleotides, the CDR3 is TGTGCCAGCAGCTTTTCGGGGGAGACCCAGTACTTC.

The chain uses TRBV3-1 (or the pseudogene TRBV3-2) and TRBJ2-3, with 7 bases aligning to TRBD1. This CDR3 region has 15 residues. The ends lost 6 bases at V and 3 bases at J; junction bases unmatched: 9. Germline CDR1 LGHDT, CDR2 YNNKEL (reference sequence). The CDR3, as DNA: TGTGCCAGCAGGCGTAACAGGGGCAGGACAGATACGCAGTATTTT. Its protein is CASRRNRGRTDTQYF.

This clone was observed a handful of times. V gene TRBV5-1 combines with J gene TRBJ2-1; 11 bases align to TRBD2. Looked up from germline, CDR1 is SGHRS and CDR2 is YFSETQ. The ends lost 0 bases at V and 8 bases at J; junction bases unmatched: 4. The CDR3 has 15 amino acids. The CDR3 protein is CASSLGLAGQDEQFF. CDR3 nucleotide sequence: TGCGCCAGCAGCTTGGGACTAGCGGGACAGGATGAGCAGTTCTTC.

This rearrangement joins TRBV9 to TRBJ2-2; a weak D match, TRBD2 (6 bases). The CDR3 contains 15 residues. The germline CDR1 and CDR2 sequences are SGDLS and YYNGEE. The V gene lost 3 bases and the J gene lost 6 bases, with 15 bases spanning the gap. The CDR3 DNA sequence: TGTGCCAGCAGCGCTGGGACGGGAGTCGCCGGGGAGCTGTTTTTT. Translation: CASSAGTGVAGELFF.

The CDR3 loop reads CASSRSQGAKNYEQYF. CDR3 in DNA: TGTGCCAGCAGCCGAAGTCAGGGGGCGAAGAACTACGAGCAGTACTTC. The J gene is TRBJ2-7, the V gene TRBV14; the match to TRBD1 covers 8 bases. Trimming removed 4 bases from V and 3 bases from J; junction bases left unmatched: 11. The germline gives CDR1 SGHDN, CDR2 FVKESK. There are 16 residues in the CDR3. Full variable domain (outside the CDR3, taken from reference TRBV14 and TRBJ2-7): EAGVTQFPSHSVIEKGQTVTLRCDPISGHDNLYWYRRVMGKEIKFLLHFVKESKQDESGMPNNRFLAERTGGTYSTLKVQPAELEDSGVYFCASSRSQGAKNYEQYFGPGTRLTVT.

The chain carries TRBV28 and TRBJ1-2; no clear D gene. The V end lost 1 base, the J end lost 6 bases, and 6 bases lay between the germline ends. Germline CDR1 MDHEN, CDR2 SYDVKM. There are 12 residues in the CDR3. The CDR3 loop is CASSLFGDGYTF. CDR3 DNA: TGTGCCAGCAGTTTATTCGGGGATGGCTACACCTTC.

In its sample, this clone was seen once. The V and J genes are TRBV12-5 and TRBJ2-1; 7 bases map to TRBD1. This CDR3 comprises 18 residues. The V gene end was trimmed by 0 bases and the J gene end by 0 bases; junction bases not matched to a gene: 8. The germline gives CDR1 LGHNT, CDR2 FRNRAP. Written as DNA, the CDR3 is TGTGCTAGTGGTTTGGTACCGGGACAGATTATCTCCTACAATGAGCAGTTCTTC. It codes for CASGLVPGQIISYNEQFF.

The CDR3 spells CASSLSLAGVIEQFF. The CDR3 DNA follows: TGTGCCAGCAGCTTATCCCTAGCGGGAGTGATTGAGCAGTTCTTC. This sequence joins TRBV11-3 and TRBJ2-1; 10 bases align to TRBD2. From germline, CDR1 is SGHNT and CDR2 YENEEA. V trimming: 2 bases; J trimming: 9 bases; junction bases outside the gene matches: 7. The CDR3 extends over 15 amino acids.

The chain recombines TRBV12-3 or TRBV12-4 with TRBJ2-1; TRBD2 agrees at 7 bases. CDR3 length: 12 amino acids. V was pared by 6 bases and J by 8 bases, with 4 bases of the junction left unmatched. This CDR3 is CASSAGVDEQFF. CDR3 coding DNA: TGTGCCAGCAGCGCGGGAGTTGATGAGCAGTTCTTC.

The chain joins TRBV6-5 to TRBJ1-1; D not resolved. In germline, CDR1 is MNHEY, CDR2 SVGAGI. Between the trimmed V and J ends, which lost 6 bases and 4 bases, there was a span of 12 bases. This CDR3 contains 13 residues. As DNA, the CDR3 is TGTGCCAGCAGCTCCAGTGCGGGCACTGAAGCTTTCTTT. Encoded protein: CASSSSAGTEAFF.

The rearrangement links TRBV5-1 to TRBJ2-1; D unresolved. CDR3 length equals 8 residues. V was shortened by 2 bases and J by 14 bases, with 2 bases between the two germline ends. Germline values: CDR1 SGHRS, CDR2 YFSETQ. The CDR3 nucleotides are TGCGCCAGCAGCTTTAAGTTCTTC. Translated: CASSFKFF.